This is a list of T cell receptor beta chains from one sample in a study of blood T cell repertoires in COVID-19. Produced via immunoSEQ multiplex PCR; TCRdb's table is partial and in-frame only. The sample lists 200,000 to 250,000 clones, roughly 84% occurring once. Sequenced sample: peripheral blood. The receptor source for this set is a woman aged 80 or older with active or convalescent COVID-19. Both conserved end residues are part of each CDR3. A D gene is named only where the DNA matches it firmly. The size entry is marked missing in some rows and otherwise reads once, few, many or a size class.

TRBJ2-7	NA	TRBV18	TRBD1	TGTGCCAGCTCACCACTGGGCCAGGGGGTCAGGGAGCAGTACTTC	CASSPLGQGVREQYF
TRBJ2-3	NA	TRBV5-4	TRBD2	TGTGCCAGCAGCCCCGGGACTAGCGGGAGTAGGGGAGATACGCAGTATTTT	CASSPGTSGSRGDTQYF
TRBJ1-5	NA	TRBV19	NA	TGTGCCAGTAGAGGGGATACAAAATTGAATCAGCCCCAGCATTTT	CASRGDTKLNQPQHF
TRBJ2-1	once	TRBV27	TRBD2	TGTGCCAGCAGTTCACGACTAGCTAACTACAATGAGCAGTTCTTC	CASSSRLANYNEQFF
TRBJ2-3	NA	TRBV7-2	TRBD2	TGTGCCAGCAGCTTAGCGGGCCTGAAAGCGGGGGGTTCGGGTACGCAGTATTTT	CASSLAGLKAGGSGTQYF
TRBJ2-1	NA	TRBV27	TRBD2	TGTGCCAGCACCCAACTAGCGGGAGCGAGCAATGAGCAGTTCTTC	CASTQLAGASNEQFF
TRBJ2-7	few	TRBV12-3/TRBV12-4	NA	TGTGCCAGCACTCCTTACTCCTACGAGCAGTACTTC	CASTPYSYEQYF
TRBJ2-1	NA	TRBV7-3	TRBD2	TGTGCCAGCAGCTTATCCCTAGCGGGAGCTAATGAGCAGTTCTTC	CASSLSLAGANEQFF
TRBJ1-2	NA	TRBV5-4	NA	TGTGCCAGCAGCGCCCCTTACCTAGGCTACACCTTC	CASSAPYLGYTF
TRBJ1-2	few	TRBV6-5	NA	TGTGCCAGCAGTTACTCCCGGGGGGCGTACACCTTC	CASSYSRGAYTF
TRBJ2-5	NA	TRBV15	TRBD2	TGTGCGACCAGCAGGGATCTAAGGGAGGGAGTAGAGACCCAGTACTTC	CATSRDLREGVETQYF
TRBJ2-3	NA	TRBV7-9	TRBD1	TGTGCCAGCAGCACCACCGGGACAGGGCTTTTTGGGTTGACAGATACGCAGTATTTT	CASSTTGTGLFGLTDTQYF
TRBJ1-5	few	TRBV4-1	NA	TGCGCCAGCAGCCAAGGTATACAGAATGGCAATCAGCCCCAGCATTTT	CASSQGIQNGNQPQHF
TRBJ1-2	NA	TRBV18	NA	TGTGCCAGCTCCAAAGACAGGCCGGGTGGCTATGGCTACACCTTC	CASSKDRPGGYGYTF
TRBJ2-3	NA	TRBV18	NA	TGTGCCAGCTCACCACCCGGTCACCTAGTCACAGATACGCAGTATTTT	CASSPPGHLVTDTQYF
TRBJ2-1	NA	TRBV6-6	NA	TGTGCCAGCAGGTTATACAGGGACGAGCAGTTCTTC	CASRLYRDEQFF
TRBJ1-3	NA	TRBV7-2	TRBD1	TGTGCCAGCAGCCCACAGACAGGGACTGGAAACACCATATATTTT	CASSPQTGTGNTIYF
TRBJ2-1	once	TRBV5-1	NA	TGCGCCAGCAGCTCCGGAGGGGAGCAGTTCTTC	CASSSGGEQFF
TRBJ1-1	NA	TRBV29-1	TRBD1	TGCAGCGTTCAAAGGGGACAGGGGAACACTGAAGCTTTCTTT	CSVQRGQGNTEAFF
TRBJ1-1	NA	TRBV5-1	TRBD1	TGCGCCAGCATTCGGGGCACAGGGGGGAGCACTGAAGCTTTCTTT	CASIRGTGGSTEAFF
TRBJ2-5	NA	TRBV6-5	NA	TGTGCCAGCAGTTCTTTTTCGGGGACCCAGTACTTC	CASSSFSGTQYF
TRBJ1-5	NA	TRBV28	NA	TGTGCCAGCAGTTTACAGTGGCAGCCCCAGCATTTT	CASSLQWQPQHF
TRBJ1-2	NA	TRBV9	TRBD1	TGTGCCAGCACCAAGAGGACAGGGGGCTCCCTTAACTATGGCTACACCTTC	CASTKRTGGSLNYGYTF
TRBJ2-3	NA	TRBV6-5	TRBD2	TGTGCCAGCACAAGCGGGGGGTTTCGCACAGATACGCAGTATTTT	CASTSGGFRTDTQYF
TRBJ2-5	NA	TRBV3-1/TRBV3-2	TRBD2	TGTGCCAGCACAGCGGGCGGGAGGGAGACCCAGTACTTC	CASTAGGRETQYF
TRBJ1-4	NA	TRBV6-5	NA	TGTGCCAGCAGCCTTTGGGAAGGAGGTGAAAAACTGTTTTTT	CASSLWEGGEKLFF
TRBJ2-3	once	TRBV2	TRBD1	TGTGCCAGCCGGGTACAGGGGGCGGGAGATACGCAGTATTTT	CASRVQGAGDTQYF
TRBJ1-5	few	TRBV19	TRBD1	TGTGCCAGTAGTACCACGTCAGGGGGCTGGGATCAGCCCCAGCATTTT	CASSTTSGGWDQPQHF
TRBJ1-2	once	TRBV6-5	NA	TGTGCCAGCAGAAAGGCCTGGGCCAGCGGCTACACCTTC	CASRKAWASGYTF